A single sample gave rise to the 8 T cell receptor beta chains below, sequenced in a study of human T cells and chemical hapten exposure. MiXCR was run by TCRdb on the RACE reads, yielding one entry per CDR3 protein. The table shows under 200,000 distinct CDR3 sequences, with around 15% occurring only once. The time point denotes: patch test 1, 2 weeks after DPC sensitization. The treatment here: therapeutic diphenylcyclopropenone sensitization with weekly scalp DPC. The sample consisted of whole blood, taken in connection with sensitization to the hapten diphenylcyclopropenone (DPC). These receptors were taken from a woman in her twenties or thirties with alopecia areata. Some clones in this sample may be carry-over from other donors' samples.

The genes are TRBV7-2 and TRBJ2-3; 8 positions agree with TRBD1. Germline V gene lookup returns CDR1 SGHTA and CDR2 FQGNSA. V shed 1 base and J 3 bases; nucleotides not matched to a gene: 6. The length of the CDR3 is 16 residues. The CDR3 spells CASSLDGGQGTDTQYF. The CDR3 nucleotides read TGTGCCAGCAGCTTAGATGGTGGACAGGGTACAGATACGCAGTATTTT.

The gene calls are TRBV29-1 and TRBJ2-4, with D hard to call. From germline, CDR1 is SQVTM and CDR2 ANQGSEA. The V end was cut by 2 bases, the J end by 5 bases, with 7 bases between. The CDR3 spans 12 residues. The CDR3, as DNA: TGCAGCGTTGAATTTCCCGAAAACATTCAGTACTTC. Translating it yields CSVEFPENIQYF.

The sample holds many counts of this clonotype. The genes are TRBV7-2 and TRBJ1-5, with D possibly TRBD1 on 6 matching bases. The germline gives CDR1 SGHTA, CDR2 FQGNSA. This CDR3 has 15 amino acids. V was trimmed by 4 bases and J by 0 bases, leaving 10 bases between them. CDR3 loop: CASSSQTGSNQPQHF. CDR3 in DNA: TGTGCCAGCAGCTCCCAGACAGGTAGCAATCAGCCCCAGCATTTT.

On this clonotype itself: At one end, the junction sequence differs from germline, possibly due to a read error. The chain is built from TRBV20-1 and TRBJ2-1; 10 bases fit TRBD2. Germline values: CDR1 DFQATT, CDR2 SNEGSKA (reference sequence). The CDR3 runs to 16 residues. The CDR3 DNA follows: TGCAGTGCTAGCGGACTAGCGGCTAGCTCCTACAATGAGCAGTCCTTC. Translated, it gives CSASGLAASSYNEQSF.

In its sample, this clonotype was seen many times. V and J are TRBV20-1 and TRBJ2-1; 7 nucleotides match TRBD2. V shed 0 bases and J 3 bases; nucleotides not matched to a gene: 5. CDR1 DFQATT and CDR2 SNEGSKA come from the germline V gene (reference sequence). The CDR3 is 15 amino acids. The CDR3 DNA sequence: TGCAGTGCTAGAGAGCCTAGCGGAGACTACAATGAGCAGTTCTTC. The encoded protein is CSAREPSGDYNEQFF.

The table lists this clonotype with many counts. The V gene is TRBV7-6, the J gene TRBJ1-1; TRBD1 matches at 7 bases. In germline, CDR1 is SGHVS, CDR2 FNYEAQ. Trimming cost V 1 base and J 0 bases; bases outside gene matches: 5. This CDR3 comprises 16 residues. Here the CDR3 DNA reads TGTGCCAGCAGCTTAGGTCAGGGGGAGGTGAACACTGAAGCTTTCTTT. This gives the protein CASSLGQGEVNTEAFF.

The chain joins TRBV7-2 to TRBJ2-1, with 7 bases identical to TRBD2. Germline CDR1 SGHTA, CDR2 FQGNSA. This CDR3 spans 15 amino acids. V dropped 5 bases and J dropped 5; count of bases not matched to a gene: 9. CDR3 sequence (DNA): TGTGCCAGCAGCCCCGCAGCAGCGGGAAACAATGAGCAGTTCTTC. Its translation is CASSPAAAGNNEQFF. Full variable domain (remainder filled in from reference TRBV7-2 and TRBJ2-1): GAGVSQSPSNKVTEKGKDVELRCDPISGHTALYWYRQSLGQGLEFLIYFQGNSAPDKSGLPSDRFSAERTGGSVSTLTIQRTQQEDSAVYLCASSPAAAGNNEQFFGPGTRLTVL.

V is TRBV6-5 and J is TRBJ2-5; D not resolved. The V end was cut by 7 bases, the J end by 4 bases, with 16 bases between. Germline loops: CDR1 MNHEY, CDR2 SVGAGI. This CDR3 spans 14 amino acids. The CDR3 region has the DNA TGTGCCAGCAACCAGCCGGGCGGTGCAGAGACCCAGTACTTC. As protein: CASNQPGGAETQYF.